The sample holds one count of the clone carrying this T cell receptor (beta chain). This sample is part of a study of response to subunit inactivated influenza vaccine. With 5 bases clipped from V and 2 bases from J, the junction kept 3 bases outside the gene matches. Germline CDR1 SGHVS, CDR2 FQNEAQ. This CDR3 is 14 amino acids long. Each CDR3 protein gets one entry after TCRdb re-called the RT-PCR reads with MiXCR. This sample has around 600,000 distinct CDR3 sequences; 11% occur once, and the top ten carry around 10%. This same sample was also part of a study on T cells expressing NK-cell markers. In that study: 5'RACE template switching built TCR beta cDNA with unique molecular identifiers. The study sequenced eight donors, seven HCMV-seropositive and one seronegative. In a group of 5 or 6 donors, dominant NKG2C+ clonotypes represented roughly 1.0-7.5% of CD8+ T cells. A few donors likewise had their CD3+CD56-NKG2C+ fraction led by these clonotypes.

The sequencing used PBMCs from blood, collected on the day of vaccination. The chain joins TRBV7-8 to TRBJ2-7; TRBD2 matches at 10 bases. The sequence was collected from a middle-aged man who received an inactivated influenza vaccine. CDR3 residues: CASSIGLAAYEQYF. CDR3 in DNA: TGTGCCAGCAGCATCGGACTAGCGGCCTACGAGCAGTACTTC.